This entry lists 14 T cell receptor beta chains sequenced from one sample in a study of shared clonotypes between healthy human individuals. This table comes from immunoSEQ multiplex PCR, and its TCRdb copy is limited to in-frame clones, with some not included. The profile shows around 2.5 million clones, 93% of them singletons. The source material was naive CD4+ T cells from PBMCs. The subset here: CD45RA+ positively selected. Receptors originate from a man between 18 and 29 years old in good health. Some clones in this sample may be carry-over from other donors' samples.

This chain uses TRBV28 with TRBJ1-2, with no clear D. The CDR3 has 12 residues. The germline V and J ends were trimmed by 7 bases and 8 bases, with 14 bases remaining between them. Germline CDR1 is MDHEN and CDR2 is SYDVKM. The CDR3 nucleotides read TGTGCCAGCAAGAGGGTCCTCGTCGGCTACACCTTC. It encodes CASKRVLVGYTF.

V usage is TRBV2 and J usage is TRBJ2-5, with D perhaps TRBD1 (6 bases). Trimming took 7 bases from V and 5 from J, leaving 17 bases between them. Germline V gives CDR1 SNHLY, CDR2 FYNNEI. CDR3 size: 14 residues. In DNA form, the CDR3 reads TGTGCCAGCAAGGTCTCAACAGGGCGGGAGACCCAGTACTTC. It specifies CASKVSTGRETQYF.

This chain links TRBV7-8 with TRBJ2-5, with a weak D call TRBD2 (5 bases). Per the germline V gene, CDR1 is SGHVS and CDR2 is FQNEAQ. Trimming took off 1 base at V and 5 bases at J, with 11 bases between the two ends. The CDR3 is 14 residues long. The CDR3 here is CASSLVGSRETQYF. The DNA of the CDR3 is TGTGCCAGCAGCTTAGTTGGGAGTAGGGAGACCCAGTACTTC.

The rearrangement links TRBV11-3 to TRBJ2-2; 7 bases align to TRBD2. In germline, CDR1 is SGHNT, CDR2 YENEEA. This CDR3 region has 17 residues. V trimming: 4 bases; J trimming: 1 base; junction bases outside the gene matches: 9. Here the CDR3 reads CASSSPPGLRNTGELFF. The CDR3 DNA reads TGTGCCAGCAGCTCCCCTCCGGGACTACGGAACACCGGGGAGCTGTTTTTT.

About this clone itself: Other DNA sequences in the sample encode the same CDR3. The genes are TRBV28 and TRBJ2-7; weak D call: TRBD1 (5 bases). Germline V CDR1 and CDR2: MDHEN, SYDVKM. There are 13 residues in the CDR3. The V gene lost 7 bases and the J gene lost 0 bases, with 10 bases spanning the gap. CDR3 in amino acids: CASTSGSSYEQYF. CDR3 DNA: TGTGCCAGCACTTCAGGGTCCTCCTACGAGCAGTACTTC.

The chain couples TRBV25-1 to TRBJ1-3, with TRBD1 identical over 7 bases. Per the germline V gene, CDR1 is MGHDK and CDR2 is SYGVNS. Trimming took 2 bases from V and 3 from J; bases not matched to a gene: 4. The CDR3 totals 15 residues. The CDR3 sequence: CASSEPRTGGNTIYF. The CDR3 DNA follows: TGTGCCAGCAGTGAACCACGGACAGGTGGAAACACCATATATTTT.

In nucleotides, the CDR3 is TGTGCCAGCTCCCAGCAGGGACAGGGCTCAGAGCAGTACTTC. Translated: CASSQQGQGSEQYF. The chain uses TRBV18 and TRBJ2-7; 9 bases match TRBD1. The CDR3 is 14 residues long. V shed 6 bases and J 7 bases; nucleotides not matched to a gene: 10. Germline V lookup: CDR1 KGHSH, CDR2 LQKENI.

CDR3 in DNA: TGTGCCAGCAGTTTATCGTGGACACCCTACGAGCAGTACTTC. Translation: CASSLSWTPYEQYF. The chain carries TRBV27 and TRBJ2-7; possibly TRBD1 for D (5 bases). The V and J ends lost 0 bases and 2 bases respectively, with 8 bases between them. The CDR3 is 14 amino acids. Germline V gene data show CDR1 as MNHEY and CDR2 as SMNVEV (reference sequence).

This chain connects TRBV9 to TRBJ2-5, with 11 bases fitting TRBD2. The junction had 2 bases not matched to a gene; V was cut back by 4 bases and J by 3 bases. The CDR3 extends over 14 amino acids. From germline, CDR1 is SGDLS and CDR2 YYNGEE. DNA for the CDR3: TGTGCCAGCAGCTTGGGACTAGCGGAAGAGACCCAGTACTTC. Its protein product is CASSLGLAEETQYF. Supplemented by reference TRBV9 and TRBJ2-5, the full variable domain reads DSGVTQTPKHLITATGQRVTLRCSPRSGDLSVYWYQQSLDQGLQFLIQYYNGEERAKGNILERFSAQQFPDLHSELNLSSLELGDSALYFCASSLGLAEETQYFGPGTRLLVL.

To note about this clone: Other DNA sequences from this sample encode an identical CDR3 as well. The CDR3 nucleotides read TGTGCCAGCAGCGTAGGTGGATACCAAGAGACCCAGTACTTC. This sequence encodes CASSVGGYQETQYF. The V gene is TRBV9, the J gene TRBJ2-5; D not resolved. Germline V gene lookup returns CDR1 SGDLS and CDR2 YYNGEE. This CDR3 comprises 14 residues. The V end lost 0 bases, the J end lost 0 bases, and 6 bases lay between the germline ends.

This chain uses TRBV18 with TRBJ2-1; 8 nucleotides agree with TRBD2. The ends lost 0 bases at V and 4 bases at J; junction bases unmatched: 8. CDR1 is KGHSH, CDR2 LQKENI, per germline. This CDR3 comprises 17 residues. The CDR3 nucleotides read TGTGCCAGCTCACCACCGTCTTCGGGAGGGCGATACAATGAGCAGTTCTTC. Residues: CASSPPSSGGRYNEQFF.

The chain employs TRBV28 and TRBJ1-2, with a possible D match to TRBD1 (5 bases). The CDR3 covers 15 residues. Between the trimmed V and J ends, which lost 6 bases and 8 bases, there was a span of 22 bases. Germline CDR1 and CDR2: MDHEN and SYDVKM. The CDR3, as DNA: TGTGCCAGCAGGGGGGGAATATCAGGGAATCGGGGCTACACCTTC. Translating gives CASRGGISGNRGYTF.

A few counts support this clone. The chain links TRBV2 to TRBJ1-5; 9 bases are shared with TRBD1. Germline V lookup: CDR1 SNHLY, CDR2 FYNNEI. Trimming took 7 bases from V and 6 from J; bases not matched to a gene: 4. The CDR3 is 13 residues long. CDR3 residues: CASMGQGSQPQHF. CDR3 bases: TGTGCCAGCATGGGACAGGGTTCTCAGCCCCAGCATTTT.

This clone came up once. The genes are TRBV4-1 and TRBJ1-4; 7 bases are shared with TRBD1. Looked up from germline, CDR1 is MGHRA and CDR2 is YSYEKL. The V gene end was trimmed by 6 bases and the J gene end by 0 bases; junction bases not matched to a gene: 13. CDR3 length: 18 amino acids. This CDR3 is CASRTYRGIRPTNEKLFF. CDR3 sequence (DNA): TGCGCCAGCAGAACTTACAGGGGTATACGTCCAACTAATGAAAAACTGTTTTTT.